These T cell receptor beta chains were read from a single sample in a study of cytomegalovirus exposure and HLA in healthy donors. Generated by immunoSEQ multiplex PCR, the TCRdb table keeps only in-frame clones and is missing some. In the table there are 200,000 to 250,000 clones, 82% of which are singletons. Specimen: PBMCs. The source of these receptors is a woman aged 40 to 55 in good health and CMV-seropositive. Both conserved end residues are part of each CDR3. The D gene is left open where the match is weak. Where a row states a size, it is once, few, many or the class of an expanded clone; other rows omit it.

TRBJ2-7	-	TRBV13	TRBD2	CASSQGLALLLGEQYF	TGTGCCAGCAGCCAGGGACTAGCGCTTCTCCTAGGCGAGCAGTACTTC
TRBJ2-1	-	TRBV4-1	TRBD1	CASSPRTGTYNEQFF	TGCGCCAGCAGCCCCCGGACAGGTACCTACAATGAGCAGTTCTTC
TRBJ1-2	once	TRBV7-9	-	CSSAGANYGYTF	TGTTCCAGCGCGGGGGCTAACTATGGCTACACCTTC
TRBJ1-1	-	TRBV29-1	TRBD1	CSVGQGSVTEAFF	TGCAGCGTCGGACAGGGATCGGTCACTGAAGCTTTCTTT
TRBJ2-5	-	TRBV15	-	CATIDTFRPETQYF	TGTGCCACCATAGACACATTTCGGCCAGAGACCCAGTACTTC
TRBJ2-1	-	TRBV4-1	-	CASSQDLEAYNEQFF	TGCGCCAGCAGCCAAGATCTAGAAGCCTACAATGAGCAGTTCTTC
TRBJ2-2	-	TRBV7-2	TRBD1	CASSSPIGHRGTGELFF	TGTGCCAGCAGCTCCCCAATTGGGCACAGGGGGACCGGGGAGCTGTTTTTT
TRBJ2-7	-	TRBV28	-	CATGQPAVGGGEQYF	TGTGCCACCGGACAGCCAGCCGTTGGAGGCGGGGAGCAGTACTTC
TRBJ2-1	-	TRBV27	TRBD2	CATSRLGGSSYNEQFF	TGTGCCACCTCACGGTTGGGCGGGAGCTCCTACAATGAGCAGTTCTTC
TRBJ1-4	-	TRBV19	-	CASSIMSSTNEKLFF	TGTGCCAGTAGTATAATGTCTTCAACTAATGAAAAACTGTTTTTT
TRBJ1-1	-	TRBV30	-	CAWSRQLGTEAFF	TGTGCCTGGAGTAGACAGTTGGGCACTGAAGCTTTCTTT
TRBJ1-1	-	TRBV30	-	CAWRVDSSEAFF	TGTGCCTGGAGAGTTGACAGCAGTGAAGCTTTCTTT
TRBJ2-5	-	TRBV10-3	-	CATWGGFETQYF	TGTGCCACGTGGGGCGGTTTTGAGACCCAGTACTTC